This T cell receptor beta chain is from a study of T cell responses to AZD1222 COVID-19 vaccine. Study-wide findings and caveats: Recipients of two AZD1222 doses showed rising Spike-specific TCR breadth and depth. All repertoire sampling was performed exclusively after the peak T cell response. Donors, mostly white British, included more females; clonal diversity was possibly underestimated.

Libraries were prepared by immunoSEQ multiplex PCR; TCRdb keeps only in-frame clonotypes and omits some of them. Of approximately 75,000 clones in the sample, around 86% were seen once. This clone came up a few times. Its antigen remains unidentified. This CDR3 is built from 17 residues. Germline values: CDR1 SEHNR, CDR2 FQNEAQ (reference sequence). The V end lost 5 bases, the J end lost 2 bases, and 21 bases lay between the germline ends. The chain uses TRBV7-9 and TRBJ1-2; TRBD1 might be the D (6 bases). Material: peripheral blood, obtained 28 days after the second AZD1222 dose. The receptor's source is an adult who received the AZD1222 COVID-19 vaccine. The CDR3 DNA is TGTGCCAGCAGCCCCATTGGGGGCCGGACACCAAACTATGGCTACACCTTC. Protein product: CASSPIGGRTPNYGYTF.